This is a list of T cell receptor beta chains from one sample in a study of OX40 agonist ivuxolimab in advanced cancers. Sequencing was performed with immunoSEQ multiplex PCR; in TCRdb, only in-frame clones are kept and a portion is missing. The sample includes some 17,000 clones, about 80% of them seen just once. The sample consisted of CD4+ or CD8+ T cells sorted from blood, taken in a trial of the OX40 agonist ivuxolimab. These TCRs come from an adult with an advanced solid tumor such as melanoma, head and neck, liver or kidney cancer. Both conserved end residues are part of each CDR3. Fields, in order: clone size, D gene, J gene, V gene, CDR3 DNA, CDR3 protein. The D gene is left open where the match is weak. The size entry is marked missing in some rows and otherwise reads once, few, many or a size class.

abundance: NA
d_gene: TRBD1
j_gene: TRBJ2-5
v_gene: TRBV6-1
CDR3nt: TGTGCCAGCACCCTAACAGGGGGCGGGCAAGAGACCCAGTACTTC
CDR3aa: CASTLTGGGQETQYF

abundance: NA
d_gene: NA
j_gene: TRBJ2-2
v_gene: TRBV6-5
CDR3nt: TGTGCCAGCAGTTTCGGATCGTTCGCGAACACCGGGGAGCTGTTTTTT
CDR3aa: CASSFGSFANTGELFF

abundance: NA
d_gene: TRBD2
j_gene: TRBJ2-1
v_gene: TRBV9
CDR3nt: TGTGCCAGCAGTCCTAGCGGGGGGGCCATGAGGAATGAGCAGTTCTTC
CDR3aa: CASSPSGGAMRNEQFF

abundance: NA
d_gene: TRBD1
j_gene: TRBJ1-1
v_gene: TRBV19
CDR3nt: TGTGCCAGTAGTCCTACAGGGGCGTTCATGAACACTGAAGCTTTCTTT
CDR3aa: CASSPTGAFMNTEAFF

abundance: NA
d_gene: TRBD1
j_gene: TRBJ1-5
v_gene: TRBV5-6
CDR3nt: TGTGCCAGCAGCCTGACAGGGGAACAGCCCCAGCATTTT
CDR3aa: CASSLTGEQPQHF

abundance: NA
d_gene: NA
j_gene: TRBJ1-1
v_gene: TRBV18
CDR3nt: TGTGCCAGCTCAATTACAGGGTCCCGCACTGAAGCTTTCTTT
CDR3aa: CASSITGSRTEAFF

abundance: once
d_gene: NA
j_gene: TRBJ1-2
v_gene: TRBV7-9
CDR3nt: TGTGCCAGCAGCTTAGCGAGGGGCTCCTACTATGGCTACACCTTC
CDR3aa: CASSLARGSYYGYTF

abundance: NA
d_gene: TRBD1
j_gene: TRBJ1-6
v_gene: TRBV7-3
CDR3nt: TGTGCCAGCAGCTCGGGGACAGGGTGGGCACCCCTCCACTTT
CDR3aa: CASSSGTGWAPLHF

abundance: NA
d_gene: TRBD1
j_gene: TRBJ1-1
v_gene: TRBV4-2
CDR3nt: TGTGCCAGCAGTCGTGACAGGGGTGTCTCTGAAGCTTTCTTT
CDR3aa: CASSRDRGVSEAFF

abundance: NA
d_gene: TRBD2
j_gene: TRBJ2-1
v_gene: TRBV4-2
CDR3nt: TGTGCCAGCAGCCTCTCCGGAACCGTAGCGGGGGGGGACCCGTTCTTC
CDR3aa: CASSLSGTVAGGDPFF

abundance: NA
d_gene: TRBD1
j_gene: TRBJ2-2
v_gene: TRBV4-3
CDR3nt: TGCGCCAGCAGCCCCGGGACAGGGTATGGCGGGGAGCTGTTTTTT
CDR3aa: CASSPGTGYGGELFF

abundance: NA
d_gene: NA
j_gene: TRBJ2-1
v_gene: TRBV11-3
CDR3nt: TGTGCCAGCAGCTTCCGGTCCTACAATGAGCAGTTCTTC
CDR3aa: CASSFRSYNEQFF

abundance: NA
d_gene: NA
j_gene: TRBJ1-5
v_gene: TRBV6-5
CDR3nt: TGTGCCAGCAGGGCGAGGGGGCCCCAGCATTTT
CDR3aa: CASRARGPQHF

abundance: NA
d_gene: TRBD1
j_gene: TRBJ1-2
v_gene: TRBV5-1
CDR3nt: TGCGCCAGCAGCTTGGGGGACAGGAACTATGGCTACACCTTC
CDR3aa: CASSLGDRNYGYTF

abundance: NA
d_gene: NA
j_gene: TRBJ1-5
v_gene: TRBV15
CDR3nt: TGTGCCACCAGCAGGGCAAATCAGCCCCAGCATTTT
CDR3aa: CATSRANQPQHF

abundance: NA
d_gene: TRBD2
j_gene: TRBJ2-3
v_gene: TRBV4-2
CDR3nt: TGTGCCAGCAGGTCAGCGCGGGAGGGAAATCCAGATACGCAGTATTTT
CDR3aa: CASRSAREGNPDTQYF

abundance: NA
d_gene: TRBD1
j_gene: TRBJ2-2
v_gene: TRBV29-1
CDR3nt: TGCAGCGTTGAAGATCTGGGACAGGGCGGCACCGGGGAGCTGTTTTTT
CDR3aa: CSVEDLGQGGTGELFF

abundance: few
d_gene: TRBD2
j_gene: TRBJ2-5
v_gene: TRBV15
CDR3nt: TGTGCCACCAGCAGAATACCGGGACTAGCGGGGGGGGAAGAGACCCAGTACTTC
CDR3aa: CATSRIPGLAGGEETQYF

abundance: NA
d_gene: TRBD1
j_gene: TRBJ1-3
v_gene: TRBV7-8
CDR3nt: TGTGCCAGCAGCTTGACCTCGACAGGGACTGGAAACACCATATATTTT
CDR3aa: CASSLTSTGTGNTIYF

abundance: NA
d_gene: TRBD1
j_gene: TRBJ1-6
v_gene: TRBV6-4
CDR3nt: TGTGCCAGCAGTGCCGGGACAGGGACTTCCAATTCACCCCTCCACTTT
CDR3aa: CASSAGTGTSNSPLHF

abundance: NA
d_gene: TRBD1
j_gene: TRBJ1-2
v_gene: TRBV2
CDR3nt: TGTGCCAGCAGTATCGGGGGCCGGGACAGGGGGCCTCTGAGAGGCTACACCTTC
CDR3aa: CASSIGGRDRGPLRGYTF

abundance: NA
d_gene: NA
j_gene: TRBJ1-2
v_gene: TRBV28
CDR3nt: TGTGCCAGCAGCGAGGGGGGGTATGGCTACACCTTC
CDR3aa: CASSEGGYGYTF

abundance: NA
d_gene: TRBD1
j_gene: TRBJ1-1
v_gene: TRBV2
CDR3nt: TGTGCCAGCAGCGACAGGGTCTCTGGGGACACTGAAGCTTTCTTT
CDR3aa: CASSDRVSGDTEAFF

abundance: NA
d_gene: TRBD1
j_gene: TRBJ1-4
v_gene: TRBV5-4
CDR3nt: TGTGCCAGCAGGAATTGGGACAGGAGAGGAAAACTGTTTTTT
CDR3aa: CASRNWDRRGKLFF

abundance: once
d_gene: NA
j_gene: TRBJ1-3
v_gene: TRBV5-8
CDR3nt: TGTGCCAGCAGCTTAAGTACGCCTTTCTCTGGAAACACCATATATTTT
CDR3aa: CASSLSTPFSGNTIYF

abundance: few
d_gene: NA
j_gene: TRBJ2-7
v_gene: TRBV18
CDR3nt: TGTGCCAGCTCACCGGGGGCCGGGGGGAGTTTGTCTTACGAGCAGTACTTC
CDR3aa: CASSPGAGGSLSYEQYF

abundance: NA
d_gene: TRBD1
j_gene: TRBJ1-2
v_gene: TRBV7-2
CDR3nt: TGTGCCAGCAGCTTATGGGGACAGGGTGGGACCTATGGCTACACCTTC
CDR3aa: CASSLWGQGGTYGYTF

abundance: NA
d_gene: TRBD1
j_gene: TRBJ1-1
v_gene: TRBV18
CDR3nt: TGTGCCAGCTCCCGACAGGGAGAGGGCACTGAAGCTTTCTTT
CDR3aa: CASSRQGEGTEAFF

abundance: NA
d_gene: NA
j_gene: TRBJ2-7
v_gene: TRBV6-1
CDR3nt: TGTGCCAGCAATGACCCCCGGGGGAGCTCCTACGAGCAGTACTTC
CDR3aa: CASNDPRGSSYEQYF

abundance: NA
d_gene: NA
j_gene: TRBJ2-3
v_gene: TRBV5-1
CDR3nt: TGCGCCAGCAGCTTGGGCGGCAACGGGGGAGATACGCAGTATTTT
CDR3aa: CASSLGGNGGDTQYF

abundance: NA
d_gene: TRBD2
j_gene: TRBJ2-1
v_gene: TRBV9
CDR3nt: TGTGCCAGCAGCGTAAGACTAGCCAATGAGCAGTTCTTC
CDR3aa: CASSVRLANEQFF

abundance: NA
d_gene: NA
j_gene: TRBJ1-2
v_gene: TRBV5-1
CDR3nt: TGCGCCAGCAGCTTGGCCGGGGGATATGGCTACACCTTC
CDR3aa: CASSLAGGYGYTF

abundance: once
d_gene: NA
j_gene: TRBJ1-2
v_gene: TRBV5-1
CDR3nt: TGCGCCAGCAGCATTCAAACAGGGAACTATGGCTACACCTTC
CDR3aa: CASSIQTGNYGYTF

abundance: NA
d_gene: NA
j_gene: TRBJ2-7
v_gene: TRBV7-2
CDR3nt: TGTGCCAGCAGCTTTTCCGGGCCTCAACAGCAGTACTTC
CDR3aa: CASSFSGPQQQYF

abundance: NA
d_gene: NA
j_gene: TRBJ1-1
v_gene: TRBV7-2
CDR3nt: TGTGCCAGCAGCTTTGAGGCGGACACTGAAGCTTTCTTT
CDR3aa: CASSFEADTEAFF

abundance: NA
d_gene: NA
j_gene: TRBJ2-1
v_gene: TRBV19
CDR3nt: TGTGCGACCGCAGGGAGCGTCGATGAGCAGTTCTTC
CDR3aa: CATAGSVDEQFF

abundance: NA
d_gene: NA
j_gene: TRBJ2-7
v_gene: TRBV30
CDR3nt: TGTGCCTGGAGTCGGGCCCACTACGAGCAGTACTTC
CDR3aa: CAWSRAHYEQYF

abundance: few
d_gene: NA
j_gene: TRBJ2-1
v_gene: TRBV6-1
CDR3nt: TGTGCCAGCAGTGAGGGACCCCGGGAGCAGTTCTTC
CDR3aa: CASSEGPREQFF

abundance: NA
d_gene: TRBD2
j_gene: TRBJ2-7
v_gene: TRBV6-1
CDR3nt: TGTGCCAGCAGTGGACAGGGAGCGGGAGGTTCCGAGCAGTACTTC
CDR3aa: CASSGQGAGGSEQYF

abundance: NA
d_gene: TRBD1
j_gene: TRBJ2-2
v_gene: TRBV7-3
CDR3nt: TGTGCCAGCAGCCCACAGGGGGCGCTTTCCGGGGAGCTGTTTTTT
CDR3aa: CASSPQGALSGELFF

abundance: NA
d_gene: TRBD2
j_gene: TRBJ2-5
v_gene: TRBV18
CDR3nt: TGTGCCAGCTCGCTAGCGGGAGGAGAGACCCAGTACTTC
CDR3aa: CASSLAGGETQYF

abundance: NA
d_gene: TRBD1
j_gene: TRBJ1-3
v_gene: TRBV28
CDR3nt: TGTGCCAGCAAAGGGACAGCTGGAAACACCATATATTTT
CDR3aa: CASKGTAGNTIYF

abundance: NA
d_gene: NA
j_gene: TRBJ1-1
v_gene: TRBV2
CDR3nt: TGTGCCAGCAGTGAAGGGGGGGCCGGGAACACTGAAGCTTTCTTT
CDR3aa: CASSEGGAGNTEAFF

abundance: once
d_gene: NA
j_gene: TRBJ1-2
v_gene: TRBV30
CDR3nt: TGTGCCTGGAAAGTTACCAGATCCAACTATGGCTACACCTTC
CDR3aa: CAWKVTRSNYGYTF